This T cell receptor beta chain came from a study of PD-1 blockade in classical Hodgkin lymphoma. This clone showed up just a few times. Its antigen remains unknown. Measured with immunoSEQ multiplex PCR; TCRdb has only the in-frame clones, and not every one. The sample consists of tens of thousands of clones, about three quarters of them appearing once. Study-wide points: A reduction in baseline TCR diversity was reportedly seen in newly diagnosed patients relative to healthy donors.

This CDR3 is 14 amino acids long. Per the germline V gene, CDR1 is SGHNT and CDR2 is YENEEA. With 4 bases clipped from V and 0 bases from J, the junction kept 1 base outside the gene matches. No patient escaped relapse after autologous stem cell transplantation, and brentuximab vedotin exposure varied. V and J are TRBV11-3 and TRBJ2-7; 9 bases line up with TRBD1. This receptor was identified in a human donor with classical Hodgkin lymphoma. The sample was peripheral blood mononuclear cells (PBMCs), taken at baseline. The CDR3: CASSWGQGSYEQYF. For the CDR3, the DNA is TGTGCCAGCAGCTGGGGACAGGGCTCCTACGAGCAGTACTTC. The whole variable domain, remainder taken from reference TRBV11-3 and TRBJ2-7, is EAGVVQSPRYKIIEKKQPVAFWCNPISGHNTLYWYLQNLGQGPELLIRYENEEAVDDSQLPKDRFSAERLKGVDSTLKIQPAELGDSAVYLCASSWGQGSYEQYFGPGTRLTVT.